What follows describes a single T cell receptor beta chain. The data belong to a study of blood T cell repertoires in COVID-19. The overall study: The study drew acute and convalescent COVID-19 samples from the United States, Italy and Spain.

Per the original methods: Reference gene primer amplification gave estimated nucleated cell counts. Some clones are missing from TCRdb's copy, which holds only in-frame ones; the method was immunoSEQ multiplex PCR. That table supplies the V and J calls and clone size; D and trimming were determined from the DNA. This table holds some 100,000 clones, 80% to 90% found once. Germline V gene lookup returns CDR1 LGHDT and CDR2 YNNKEL (reference sequence). Trimming at V came to 1 base and at J to 6 bases, leaving 2 bases not matched to a gene. The CDR3 totals 14 residues. The rearrangement uses TRBV3-1 (or the pseudogene TRBV3-2) and TRBJ1-5; 8 bases match TRBD1. The sequenced sample consisted of peripheral blood. This clonotype originated in a man aged 45 to 65 with COVID-19, enrolled during active disease. The CDR3 nucleotides read TGTGCCAGCAGCCAAGGACAGGGGTCTCAGCCCCAGCATTTT. Translation: CASSQGQGSQPQHF.